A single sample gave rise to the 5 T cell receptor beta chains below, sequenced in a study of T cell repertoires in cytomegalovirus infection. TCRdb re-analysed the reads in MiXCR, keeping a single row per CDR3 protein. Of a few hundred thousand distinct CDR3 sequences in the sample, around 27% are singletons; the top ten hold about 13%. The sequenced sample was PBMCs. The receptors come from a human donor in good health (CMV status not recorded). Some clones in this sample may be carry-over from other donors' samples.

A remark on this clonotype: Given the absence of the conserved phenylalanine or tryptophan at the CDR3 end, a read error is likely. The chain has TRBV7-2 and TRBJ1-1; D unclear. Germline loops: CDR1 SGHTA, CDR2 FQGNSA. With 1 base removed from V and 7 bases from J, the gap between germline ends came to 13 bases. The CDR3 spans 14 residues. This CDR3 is CASSLEVQTFEAFL. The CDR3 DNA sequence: TGTGCCAGCAGCTTAGAGGTACAGACTTTTGAAGCTTTCTTA.

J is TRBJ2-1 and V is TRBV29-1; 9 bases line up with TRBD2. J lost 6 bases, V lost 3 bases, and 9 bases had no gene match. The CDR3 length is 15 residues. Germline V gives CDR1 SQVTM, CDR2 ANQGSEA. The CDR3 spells CSVDPSGDGANEQFF. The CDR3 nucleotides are TGCAGCGTTGATCCTAGCGGGGACGGAGCCAATGAGCAGTTCTTC.

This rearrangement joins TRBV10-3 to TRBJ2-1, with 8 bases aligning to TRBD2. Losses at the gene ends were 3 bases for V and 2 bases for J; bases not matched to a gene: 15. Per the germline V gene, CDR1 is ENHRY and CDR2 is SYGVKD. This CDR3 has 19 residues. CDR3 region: CAISDPTNRLAYTYNEQFF. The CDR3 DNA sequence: TGTGCCATCAGTGATCCCACCAATCGACTAGCGTATACCTACAATGAGCAGTTCTTC.

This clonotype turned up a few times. The CDR3 DNA reads TGTGCCAGCAGGGACACGAGCAACAATGAGCAGTTCTTC. It encodes CASRDTSNNEQFF. The chain recombines TRBV6-2 or TRBV6-3 with TRBJ2-1; possible D gene TRBD1, 5 bases. This CDR3 is 13 amino acids long. Per the germline V gene, CDR1 is MNHEY and CDR2 is SVGEGT. Trimming removed 6 bases from V and 5 bases from J, with 11 bases in between.

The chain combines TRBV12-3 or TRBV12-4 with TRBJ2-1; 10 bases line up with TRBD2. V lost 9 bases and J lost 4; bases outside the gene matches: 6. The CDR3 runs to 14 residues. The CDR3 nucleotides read TGTGCCAGTAAGCGGGGGGGGGGATACAATGAGCAGTTCTTC. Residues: CASKRGGGYNEQFF.